This T cell receptor (beta chain) was sequenced in a study of shared clonotypes between healthy human individuals. Profiled with immunoSEQ multiplex PCR; TCRdb holds only in-frame clones, not every one. The top ten hold about 0.36% of the sample, which has roughly 2,300,000 clones, 85% to 95% seen once. The germline V gene has CDR1 SGHRS and CDR2 YFSETQ. This CDR3 has 14 residues. V was pared by 5 bases and J by 5 bases, with 11 bases between. The clonotype was recovered from a man between 18 and 29 years old in good health. Some clones in this sample may be carry-over from other donors' samples. Sequencing used naive CD4+ T cells from PBMCs. Subset in this sample: CD45RA+ positively selected. The chain couples TRBV5-1 to TRBJ1-6, with D possibly matching TRBD1 (6 bases). The CDR3 nucleotides are TGCGCCAGCAGTCAAAGGGGGGATAATTCACCCCTCCACTTT. Translating it yields CASSQRGDNSPLHF.